The clone carrying this TCR beta chain was recorded many times. Its target is not known. The read comes to an end 3 residues before the CDR3 does, leaving the germline J gene to fill in the end. The record originates from a study of T cell clonality in common variable immunodeficiency. Whole-study findings and limits: CVID subjects showed higher TCRbeta clonality than healthy controls.

Trimming at V came to 2 bases and at J to 9 bases, leaving 5 bases not matched to a gene. From germline, CDR1 is SGHTA and CDR2 FQGTGA. This CDR3 has 15 amino acids. TCRdb's table, derived via immunoSEQ multiplex PCR, lists solely in-frame clones and lacks some. The specimen has roughly 48,000 clones, none found just once. The chain employs TRBV7-3 and TRBJ2-1; 12 nucleotides agree with TRBD2. This sequence originates from a person aged 18 to 70 in good health. Sequencing was done on a sample of peripheral blood mononuclear cells. The CDR3 DNA, read in part, is TGTGCCAGCAGCTTACTAGCGGGAGGGCAATCTGAG. This translates into CASSLLAGGQSE. The full CDR3 is CASSLLAGGQSEQFF.